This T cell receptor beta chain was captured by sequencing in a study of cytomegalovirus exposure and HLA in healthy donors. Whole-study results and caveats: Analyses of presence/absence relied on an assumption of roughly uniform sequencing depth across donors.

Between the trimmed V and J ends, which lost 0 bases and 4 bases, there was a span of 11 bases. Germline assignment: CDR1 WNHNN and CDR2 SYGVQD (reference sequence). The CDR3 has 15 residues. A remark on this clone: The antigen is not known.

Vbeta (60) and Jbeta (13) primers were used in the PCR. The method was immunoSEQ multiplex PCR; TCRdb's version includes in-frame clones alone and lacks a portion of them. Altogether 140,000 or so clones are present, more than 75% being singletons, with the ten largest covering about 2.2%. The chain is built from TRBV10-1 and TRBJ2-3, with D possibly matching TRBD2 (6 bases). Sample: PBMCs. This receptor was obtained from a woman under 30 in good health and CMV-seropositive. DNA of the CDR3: TGCGCCAGCAGTGAGTCTGGCGGGGAAGCAGATACGCAGTATTTT. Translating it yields CASSESGGEADTQYF.